The 6 T cell receptor beta chains reported below all come from one sample, sequenced in a study of metastatic and nonmetastatic thyroid tumors. TCRdb re-analyzed the PCR reads through MiXCR. This sample has some 21,000 clones; 9% to 15% occur once, and the top ten carry roughly 6.4%. Thyroid surgery was performed in patients who had received no treatment beforehand. Sequenced material: blood. Receptors were obtained from a male donor with papillary thyroid cancer or a benign thyroid nodule (not recorded which). Some clones in this sample may be carry-over from other donors' samples.

This clone has ten or more counts. J is TRBJ1-2 and V is TRBV7-6; 9 nucleotides match TRBD1. J gave up 5 bases and V 4 bases, and 5 bases lay outside the gene matches. Germline-derived CDR1 and CDR2 are SGHVS and FNYEAQ. CDR3 length equals 14 residues. The CDR3 sequence: CASSWGQGGYGYTF. The CDR3 bases are TGTGCCAGCAGCTGGGGACAGGGCGGGTATGGCTACACCTTC.

This clone is categorized as medium-sized. The rearrangement uses TRBV6-1 and TRBJ1-2; no reliable D call. CDR3 size: 13 residues. The germline V and J ends were trimmed by 7 bases and 5 bases, with 14 bases remaining between them. Looked up from germline, CDR1 is MNHNS and CDR2 is SASEGT. The CDR3 protein is CASMRQFYYGYTF. The CDR3 bases are TGTGCCAGCATGAGACAATTTTATTATGGCTACACCTTC.

The J gene is TRBJ2-1, the V gene TRBV9, with D possibly TRBD1 on 6 matching bases. This CDR3 has 12 residues. Germline assignment: CDR1 SGDLS and CDR2 YYNGEE. The V and J ends lost 4 bases and 9 bases respectively, with 11 bases between them. In DNA, the CDR3 is TGTGCCAGCAGCACCCGAGGGGGTGAGCAGTTCTTC. It is translated as CASSTRGGEQFF.

This clone has only a few counts. A single base separates this from a much larger clone, so it may be a read error. The same CDR3 arises from other DNA sequences in this sample as well. The gene calls are TRBV20-1 and TRBJ2-5; TRBD2 matches 11 bases. Losses at the gene ends were 6 bases for V and 4 bases for J; bases not matched to a gene: 4. The CDR3 consists of 13 residues. Germline CDR1 and CDR2: DFQATT and SNEGSKA (reference sequence). The CDR3 bases are TGCAGTGCCCTACTAGCGGGAGCAGAGACCCAGTACTTC. It codes for CSALLAGAETQYF.

This rearrangement joins TRBV6-1 to TRBJ1-6; D gene ambiguous. The CDR3 runs 15 residues. Germline CDR1 and CDR2: MNHNS and SASEGT. V lost 2 bases and J lost 6, with 11 bases in between. CDR3 coding DNA: TGTGCCAGCAGTGAATGGGTCCACAGTAATTCACCCCTCCACTTT. Translating it yields CASSEWVHSNSPLHF.

The chain combines TRBV20-1 with TRBJ2-3; D is perhaps TRBD1 (6 bases). Germline V CDR1 and CDR2: DFQATT, SNEGSKA (reference sequence). Between the trimmed V and J ends, which lost 5 bases and 6 bases, there was a span of 18 bases. This CDR3 contains 14 residues. This CDR3 reads CSAPRDIAADTQYF. As DNA, the CDR3 is TGCAGTGCTCCCCGGGACATCGCAGCGGATACGCAGTATTTT.